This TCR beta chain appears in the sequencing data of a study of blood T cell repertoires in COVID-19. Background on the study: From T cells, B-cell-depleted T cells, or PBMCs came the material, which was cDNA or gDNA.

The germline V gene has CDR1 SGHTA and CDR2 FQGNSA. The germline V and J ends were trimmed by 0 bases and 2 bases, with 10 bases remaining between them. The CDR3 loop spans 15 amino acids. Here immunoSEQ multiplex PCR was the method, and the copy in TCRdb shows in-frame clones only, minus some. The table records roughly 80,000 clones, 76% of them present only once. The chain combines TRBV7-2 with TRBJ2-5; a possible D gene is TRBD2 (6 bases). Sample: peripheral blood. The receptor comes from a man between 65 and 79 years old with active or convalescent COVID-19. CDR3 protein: CASSLAGGTQETQYF. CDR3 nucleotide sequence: TGTGCCAGCAGCTTAGCGGGGGGAACACAAGAGACCCAGTACTTC.